This T cell receptor (beta chain) comes out of a study of identical twins. TCRdb reanalysed the 5' RACE reads using MiXCR and keeps one entry per CDR3 protein. The sample has around 690,000 distinct CDR3 sequences, around 20% seen once. This clonotype was seen a few times. Its target is not known. Overall study results and limits: Whereas memory repertoires showed no such difference, abundant cord blood beta clonotypes carried fewer insertions.

CDR1 is SEHNR and CDR2 is FQNEAQ in the germline V gene (reference sequence). V shed 5 bases and J shed 6 bases, with 19 bases lying between them. The CDR3 is made up of 16 amino acids. This sample was shared with a second study, whose subject was T cells expressing NK-cell markers. That work contributes: Among CD8+ T cells from several donors, dominant NKG2C+ clonotypes accounted for about 1.0-7.0%.

This rearrangement joins TRBV7-9 to TRBJ1-4; tentatively, D is TRBD1 (6 bases). The sequenced material came from PBMCs. The sequence was collected from a woman between 18 and 29 years old in good health. The chain's CDR3 is CASSLSTGTVYEKLFF. As DNA, the CDR3 is TGTGCCAGCAGCCTCAGCACAGGGACGGTTTATGAAAAACTGTTTTTT.